This T cell receptor beta chain was identified during a study of T cell responses to AZD1222 COVID-19 vaccine. Turning to the study itself: Samples with a second dose at about 4 or about 12 weeks were pooled together.

This clone was seen a single time. Its antigen is unidentified. Findings and limits, study-wide: Just 6 or 7 AZD1222 recipients were seropositive at baseline. Repertoire sampling occurred only after the peak T cell response.

CDR1 and CDR2 from the germline V gene are ENHRY and SYGVKD. V lost 10 bases, J lost 2 bases, and 10 bases stayed unmatched. The CDR3 length is 16 residues. Measured with immunoSEQ multiplex PCR; TCRdb has only the in-frame clones, and not every one. The table records about 93,000 clones, 65% to 90% of them present only once. The sequence came from an adult in good health. The sample in question was peripheral blood, obtained on day 0 of AZD1222 vaccination. The chain is built from TRBV10-3 and TRBJ2-6; 8 bases map to TRBD1. CDR3 amino acids: CASQSPGQAGANVLTF. CDR3 coding DNA: TGTGCCAGCCAATCGCCGGGACAGGCTGGGGCCAACGTCCTGACTTTC.